This T cell receptor beta chain appears in the sequencing data of a study of T-cell reconstitution after alpha-beta-depleted transplantation in children (dated by TCRdb to 2016 to 2018). About the investigation overall: Using TCR repertoire profiling, the study followed T-cell immune reconstitution in a quantitative way in children after TCRalphabeta/CD19-depleted allogeneic hematopoietic cell transplantation. The research as a whole found: Hyperexpanded clone frequencies declined over subsequent months; after one year, T-cell counts and TCRbeta diversity were mostly attributed to newly produced T cells. The apparently early recovery of alphabetaT-cell counts about two months after transplant reportedly depended on only several hundred rapidly expanded clones that came from non-depleted graft cells. In some patients, high TCRbeta diversity at day 60 was attributed to recipient T cells and intrathymic progenitors that had survived conditioning.

What this sample's treatment or condition label stands for: allogeneic hematopoietic cell transplantation with graft depleted of TCRalphabeta T cells and CD19 B cells. The children who served as transplant recipients had been given grafts of TCRalphabeta/CD19-depleted allogeneic hematopoietic cells. Comments on this clonotype: The antigen this receptor binds is unknown. At one of its ends the junction is not consistent with the germline gene, which may arise from a read error.

The library was prepared using PCR. Reads for this sample came from an Illumina HiSeq 2500. TCR libraries were prepared with molecular barcoding, using unique molecular identifiers to normalize TCRbeta repertoire quantification. TCRdb reran the public reads through fastp at Q25 and MiXCR, keeping productive beta chains. One record per CDR3 amino acid sequence lists the most common genes and DNA. The sample has 530,000 or so distinct CDR3 sequences on record, roughly 30% of them singletons. The ten largest clones represent under 45% of the sample. The germline V gene gives CDR1 as MNHNS and CDR2 as SASEGT. The CDR3 starts with the cysteine, ends with the phenylalanine, and has 18 residues. Solely the CDR3 DNA is kept, with 54 bases framed from the first base.

The chain is assembled from TRBV6-1 and TRBJ2-6, with TRBD2 matching 7 junction bases. This clonotype was sampled from a boy in the first two years of life with Wiskott-Aldrich syndrome, due to receive a stem cell transplant. The specimen was PBMCs, collected before TCRalphabeta/CD19-depleted stem cell transplant. The sequenced DNA is TGTGCTAGCAGCCCGGGAGGCGGGCCTAGCTCTGGGGCCAACGTCCTGACTTTC. Its coded protein is CASSPGGGPSSGANVLTF.